Below, 19 T cell receptor beta chains from the same sample are listed, as sequenced in a study of cytomegalovirus exposure and HLA in healthy donors. With 60 Vbeta and 13 Jbeta primers, the PCR was carried out. Clones were sequenced by immunoSEQ multiplex PCR, and TCRdb holds only the in-frame ones, with some missing. The profile shows approximately 130,000 clones, 80% to 90% of them singletons. The specimen sequenced was PBMCs. These receptors all come from a woman aged 40 to 55 in good health and CMV-seropositive.

The chain links TRBV6-6 to TRBJ1-6, with 9 bases matching TRBD1. The CDR3 totals 13 residues. J gave up 8 bases and V 5 bases, and 1 base lay outside the gene matches. Germline CDR1 MNHNY, CDR2 SVGAGI (reference sequence). CDR3 bases: TGTGCCAGCAGTACAGGGGGCCATTCACCCCTCCACTTT. Its protein product is CASSTGGHSPLHF.

J is TRBJ1-5 and V is TRBV27; no clear D gene. The V end lost 2 bases, the J end lost 6 bases, and 20 bases lay between the germline ends. The germline V gene has CDR1 MNHEY and CDR2 SMNVEV (reference sequence). This CDR3 comprises 17 residues. In DNA, the CDR3 is TGTGCCAGCAGTTTAACTAGAGGAATAGCGGGCAGTCAGCCCCAGCATTTT. Protein product: CASSLTRGIAGSQPQHF.

V usage is TRBV7-6 and J usage is TRBJ1-2; D may be TRBD1 (6 bases). Germline V CDR1 and CDR2: SGHVS, FNYEAQ. The CDR3 is made up of 14 amino acids. V shed 1 base and J shed 5 bases, with 11 bases lying between them. The CDR3 here is CASSLDGQLYGYTF. CDR3 bases: TGTGCCAGCAGCTTAGATGGACAGTTGTATGGCTACACCTTC.

V usage is TRBV6-1 and J usage is TRBJ2-3; no reliable D call. Germline values: CDR1 MNHNS, CDR2 SASEGT. The CDR3 spans 10 residues. Trimming cost V 6 bases and J 8 bases, with 6 bases left between them. The CDR3 spells CASSSSTQYF. The CDR3 DNA follows: TGTGCCAGCAGCAGTTCTACGCAGTATTTT.

This chain uses TRBV29-1 with TRBJ1-3; possibly TRBD1 for D (5 bases). The CDR3 extends over 11 amino acids. In germline, CDR1 is SQVTM, CDR2 ANQGSEA. Trimming removed 7 bases at V and 4 bases at J, with 8 bases between. This chain's CDR3 is CSAGGGNTIYF. The CDR3 bases are TGCAGCGCCGGGGGGGGAAACACCATATATTTT.

The chain uses TRBV6-1 and TRBJ2-5; possible D gene TRBD1, 6 bases. This CDR3 has 13 residues. From germline, CDR1 is MNHNS and CDR2 SASEGT. V lost 6 bases and J lost 2, with 10 bases in between. The CDR3, as DNA: TGTGCCAGCAGGACGGGACAACAAGAGACCCAGTACTTC. Its translation is CASRTGQQETQYF.

The V call is TRBV5-1, the J call TRBJ2-3, with 8 bases that match TRBD2. There are 15 residues in the CDR3. V shed 3 bases, J shed 3 bases, and the junction held 6 bases outside the gene matches. The germline V gene has CDR1 SGHRS and CDR2 YFSETQ. The DNA for the CDR3 is TGCGCCAGCAGCTCCGGGGGGGCCGTGACAGATACGCAGTATTTT. Translated, it gives CASSSGGAVTDTQYF.

The J gene is TRBJ2-5, the V gene TRBV30; 8 bases map to TRBD2. V gave up 0 bases and J gave up 3 bases; unmatched junction bases: 24. CDR1 is GTSNPN, CDR2 SVGIG, per germline (reference sequence). This CDR3 contains 21 residues. DNA of the CDR3: TGTGCCTGGAGTGTACTCAGGTCCGGCGGGGGGAAGGCGGTTGAGAAAGAGACCCAGTACTTC. Translated: CAWSVLRSGGGKAVEKETQYF.

V is TRBV19 and J is TRBJ1-2; D unclear. The germline CDR1 and CDR2 sequences are LNHDA and SQIVND (reference sequence). CDR3 size: 12 residues. The germline V and J ends were trimmed by 5 bases and 6 bases, with 10 bases remaining between them. The DNA for the CDR3 is TGTGCCAGTAGTCCTATCTCGCATGGCTACACCTTC. Translated: CASSPISHGYTF.

This sequence joins TRBV4-2 and TRBJ2-5; D gene uncertain. TRBJ2-7 explains the end of the DNA better; the J call may be wrong. Germline values: CDR1 LGHNA, CDR2 YNFKEQ. The CDR3 spans 13 residues. As DNA, the CDR3 is TGTGCCAGCAGCCAAGTCGAACTTTACGAGCAGTACTTC. This codes for CASSQVELYEQYF.

The rearrangement joins TRBV5-1 to TRBJ1-1, with 7 bases that match TRBD1. CDR1 is SGHRS and CDR2 is YFSETQ in the germline V gene. V lost 0 bases, J lost 11 bases, and 7 bases stayed unmatched. CDR3 length: 13 amino acids. The CDR3 nucleotides are TGCGCCAGCAGCTTGGACGTGACAGGGACGGCTTTCTTT. Amino acid sequence: CASSLDVTGTAFF.

This CDR3 reads CASSLERTEAFF. CDR3 nucleotides: TGTGCCAGCAGCTTAGAGAGGACTGAAGCTTTCTTT. The J gene is TRBJ1-1, the V gene TRBV13, with D unresolved. CDR3 length: 12 residues. Trimming stripped 1 base from V and 5 bases from J, with 5 bases between. Germline V gene sequence: CDR1 PRHDT, CDR2 FYEKMQ (reference sequence).

This sequence joins TRBV5-4 and TRBJ2-7, with 7 bases fitting TRBD2. Germline values: CDR1 SGHNT, CDR2 YYREEE (reference sequence). V dropped 0 bases and J dropped 9; count of bases not matched to a gene: 6. The CDR3 runs to 13 residues. CDR3 sequence: CASSLGGGNGQYF. As DNA, the CDR3 is TGTGCCAGCAGCTTGGGGGGGGGAAATGGGCAGTACTTC.

The chain carries TRBV6-1 and TRBJ2-5; the D gene is possibly TRBD1 (5 bases). The V end lost 6 bases, the J end lost 5 bases, and 16 bases lay between the germline ends. Germline-derived CDR1 and CDR2 are MNHNS and SASEGT. CDR3 size: 14 residues. In DNA, the CDR3 is TGTGCCAGCAGGGCCCCGTGGGGCCTGGAGACCCAGTACTTC. It specifies CASRAPWGLETQYF.

The rearrangement uses TRBV9 and TRBJ1-2; 9 bases map to TRBD1. J was trimmed by 0 bases and V by 4 bases; bases with no gene match: 13. The CDR3 loop spans 18 amino acids. Germline V gives CDR1 SGDLS, CDR2 YYNGEE. CDR3 sequence: CASSIRDRVPVTNYGYTF. The CDR3 bases are TGTGCCAGCAGCATCCGGGACAGGGTCCCCGTTACTAACTATGGCTACACCTTC.

This chain uses TRBV28 with TRBJ2-7; D might be TRBD1 (7 bases). Per the germline V gene, CDR1 is MDHEN and CDR2 is SYDVKM. Trimming removed 6 bases from V and 0 bases from J, with 21 bases in between. The CDR3 contains 17 residues. The CDR3 here is CASRRIRQGLNSYEQYF. DNA for the CDR3: TGTGCCAGCAGGAGAATACGACAGGGACTGAACTCCTACGAGCAGTACTTC.

The chain uses TRBV12-5 and TRBJ1-2; the match to TRBD1 covers 9 bases. J lost 7 bases, V lost 5 bases, and 5 bases had no gene match. Looked up from germline, CDR1 is LGHNT and CDR2 is FRNRAP. The CDR3 loop spans 13 amino acids. The CDR3 DNA is TGTGCTAGTGGTCCCGGGACAGGGTGTGGCTACACCTTC. It encodes CASGPGTGCGYTF.

The genes are TRBV29-1 and TRBJ2-5; possibly TRBD1 for D (6 bases). With the DNA end fitting TRBJ2-7 better, the J assignment may be wrong. The CDR3 spans 15 residues. CDR1 is SQVTM and CDR2 is ANQGSEA in the germline V gene. As DNA, the CDR3 is TGCAGCGTTATTGGGGGCGTACTGAGCTCCTACGAGCAGTACTTC. It yields the protein CSVIGGVLSSYEQYF.

This clone was seen once. CDR3 loop: CASSTGGSGNTIYF. CDR3 coding DNA: TGTGCCAGCTCAACAGGGGGCTCTGGAAACACCATATATTTT. The chain links TRBV18 to TRBJ1-3; 8 nucleotides line up with TRBD1. The CDR3 covers 14 residues. The J segment lost 0 bases and the V segment lost 5 bases, leaving 0 bases of the junction unmatched. The germline CDR1 and CDR2 sequences are KGHSH and LQKENI.